This T cell receptor (beta chain) was captured in a study of blood T cell repertoires in COVID-19. The overall study: Samples taken during acute and convalescent COVID-19 were collected in the United States, Italy and Spain. In each case, the material was cDNA or gDNA derived from T cells, B-cell-depleted T cells, or PBMCs.

Everyone who took part was about 18 to 90 years old, and they came from 24 US areas. Each participant's cohort was designated according to participant-reported clinical history. TCRdb's table, derived via immunoSEQ multiplex PCR, lists solely in-frame clones and lacks some. The table lists about 200,000 clones, more than 75% of them singletons, with about 7% in the top ten. CDR3 length equals 14 residues. The germline V gene has CDR1 MNHEY and CDR2 SVGAGI. Germline trimming cut 6 bases from V and 4 bases from J; bases unmatched to any gene: 5. This clonotype was obtained from a woman between 35 and 50 years old with acute COVID-19. The sequenced material came from PBMCs or T cells enriched from blood (not recorded which). The chain has TRBV6-5 and TRBJ1-2; the match to TRBD1 covers 10 bases. The CDR3 loop is CASSPTGGLYGYTF. In DNA form, the CDR3 reads TGTGCCAGCAGCCCGACAGGGGGCCTCTATGGCTACACCTTC.